A single sample is the source of the 18 T cell receptor beta chains below, sequenced in a study of T cells in Graves' hyperthyroidism and ophthalmopathy. RNA transcripts were the template for amplifying TCR beta CDR3 regions. RT-PCR in the first round (using the HTBI primer set) targeted the TCR CDR3. TCRdb reanalysed the multiplex PCR reads using MiXCR and keeps one entry per CDR3 protein. The data contain about 680,000 distinct CDR3 sequences, 35% of them singletons. Sequencing input: blood. Every receptor here comes from a woman between 40 and 50 years old with Graves' hyperthyroidism.

This clonotype was recorded at least ten times. This chain connects TRBV5-4 to TRBJ1-4; the match to TRBD1 covers 7 bases. Germline CDR1 reads SGHNT; CDR2 reads YYREEE (reference sequence). The length of the CDR3 is 14 residues. Trimming cost V 3 bases and J 5 bases; bases outside gene matches: 4. CDR3 coding DNA: TGTGCCAGCAGCTCGGGACAGAGGAATGAAAAACTGTTTTTT. Protein product: CASSSGQRNEKLFF.

The rearrangement links TRBV10-3 to TRBJ1-6, with 10 positions matching TRBD1. This CDR3 region has 13 residues. J lost 10 bases, V lost 10 bases, and 7 bases had no gene match. CDR1 ENHRY and CDR2 SYGVKD come from the germline V gene. CDR3: CATSDRGYSPLHF. CDR3 DNA: TGTGCCACGTCGGACAGGGGGTACTCACCCCTCCACTTT.

The V call is TRBV25-1, the J call TRBJ2-1, with 12 bases aligning to TRBD2. Germline CDR1 and CDR2: MGHDK and SYGVNS. This CDR3 contains 15 residues. V gave up 4 bases and J gave up 7 bases; unmatched junction bases: 5. This chain's CDR3 is CASSAGLAGRNEQFF. The CDR3 DNA reads TGTGCCAGCAGTGCCGGACTAGCGGGAAGGAATGAGCAGTTCTTC. The whole variable domain, filled in from reference TRBV25-1 and TRBJ2-1, reads EADIYQTPRYLVIGTGKKITLECSQTMGHDKMYWYQQDPGMELHLIHYSYGVNSTEKGDLSSESTVSRIRTEHFPLTLESARPSHTSQYLCASSAGLAGRNEQFFGPGTRLTVL.

This clonotype was seen more than once but under ten times. The chain combines TRBV7-9 with TRBJ1-4; the D gene is possibly TRBD1 (5 bases). CDR3 length: 15 residues. Trimming removed 0 bases from V and 6 bases from J, with 11 bases in between. The germline gives CDR1 SEHNR, CDR2 FQNEAQ (reference sequence). CDR3 sequence reads: CASSLARDSYEKLFF. The CDR3 DNA follows: TGTGCCAGCAGCTTAGCCCGGGACTCTTATGAAAAACTGTTTTTT.

This clonotype was seen repeatedly, ten times or more. The rearrangement links TRBV6-4 to TRBJ2-6, with D hard to call. V was trimmed by 3 bases and J by 0 bases, leaving 9 bases between them. Germline V gene data show CDR1 as MRHNA and CDR2 as SNTAGT. The CDR3 is 16 residues long. The CDR3 DNA is TGTGCCAGCAGTGAAGGTGGGATCTCTGGGGCCAACGTCCTGACTTTC. It codes for CASSEGGISGANVLTF.

The chain joins TRBV7-3 to TRBJ1-2; D remains unclear. V was cut by 5 bases and J by 12 bases, with 16 bases left in between. Per germline, CDR1 SGHTA and CDR2 FQGTGA. CDR3 length: 12 amino acids. Here the CDR3 reads CASSKPTSGNTF. The CDR3 nucleotides read TGTGCCAGCAGCAAGCCTACTAGTGGAAACACCTTC.

This clonotype was observed once. Being one base from a much bigger clone, this may be a read error. The CDR3 end shows no conserved phenylalanine or tryptophan, and so a read error is likely. This chain links TRBV7-2 with TRBJ1-1, with a weak D call TRBD1 (6 bases). The CDR3 has 12 amino acids. From germline, CDR1 is SGHTA and CDR2 FQGNSA. V lost 3 bases and J 6 bases, leaving 8 bases between the germline ends. CDR3 coding DNA: TGTGCCAGCAGCTTCCGGACAGCTGAAGCTTTCCTT. As protein: CASSFRTAEAFL.

This clonotype was found many times. V is TRBV12-3 or TRBV12-4 and J is TRBJ2-7, with 11 bases fitting TRBD2. J lost 3 bases, V lost 3 bases, and 1 base had no gene match. The CDR3 is made up of 14 amino acids. CDR3 DNA: TGTGCCAGCAGTTTGACTAGCGGGGACTACGAGCAGTACTTC. Residues: CASSLTSGDYEQYF.

The chain carries TRBV29-1 and TRBJ1-1, with 7 bases that match TRBD1. The CDR3 is 12 amino acids. V was pared by 2 bases and J by 4 bases, with 1 base of the junction left unmatched. Germline assignment: CDR1 SQVTM and CDR2 ANQGSEA. DNA for the CDR3: TGCAGCGTTGAACGACAGGGCACTGAAGCTTTCTTT. Translated: CSVERQGTEAFF. Drawing the rest from reference TRBV29-1 and TRBJ1-1, the complete variable domain is SAVISQKPSRDICQRGTSLTIQCQVDSQVTMMFWYRQQPGQSLTLIATANQGSEATYESGFVIDKFPISRPNLTFSTLTVSNMSPEDSSIYLCSVERQGTEAFFGQGTRLTVV.

This clonotype was picked up a small number of times. The chain has TRBV9 and TRBJ2-2; D not resolved. Trimming stripped 0 bases from V and 4 bases from J, with 10 bases between. CDR3 length: 15 amino acids. The germline V gene encodes CDR1 SGDLS and CDR2 YYNGEE. The CDR3 here is CASSVDVLSTGELFF. CDR3 in DNA: TGTGCCAGCAGCGTAGACGTACTTTCCACCGGGGAGCTGTTTTTT. Looking up the rest from reference TRBV9 and TRBJ2-2 gives the full variable domain: DSGVTQTPKHLITATGQRVTLRCSPRSGDLSVYWYQQSLDQGLQFLIQYYNGEERAKGNILERFSAQQFPDLHSELNLSSLELGDSALYFCASSVDVLSTGELFFGEGSRLTVL.

The chain uses TRBV10-3 and TRBJ1-1; D possibly corresponds to TRBD1 (5 bases). Trimming shortened V by 4 bases and J by 6 bases, and 12 bases separated the two germline ends. This CDR3 contains 13 residues. Germline-derived CDR1 and CDR2 are ENHRY and SYGVKD. CDR3 sequence (DNA): TGTGCCATCAGTGTGGGGGAATTGGCTGAAGCTTTCTTT. Encoded protein: CAISVGELAEAFF.

This clonotype came up a few times. The genes are TRBV19 and TRBJ2-6, with D possibly matching TRBD2 (6 bases). The germline CDR1 and CDR2 sequences are LNHDA and SQIVND (reference sequence). This CDR3 spans 18 amino acids. Trimming cost V 6 bases and J 0 bases, with 18 bases left between them. DNA of the CDR3: TGTGCCAGTAGCCCCACGCGGGGCCGCGGCTCTGGGGCCAACGTCCTGACTTTC. Its translation is CASSPTRGRGSGANVLTF.

The J gene is TRBJ1-5, the V gene TRBV19; D not certain. This CDR3 comprises 11 residues. V was clipped by 9 bases and J by 12 bases, with 15 bases between them. Germline assignment: CDR1 LNHDA and CDR2 SQIVND (reference sequence). The DNA of the CDR3 is TGTGCCAGCAGCTTACCCCTGAACCAGCATTTT. Translated: CASSLPLNQHF.

This clonotype has more than one count but fewer than ten. This sequence joins TRBV5-5 and TRBJ1-5, with 9 bases identical to TRBD1. There are 15 residues in the CDR3. The J segment lost 9 bases and the V segment lost 2 bases, leaving 9 bases of the junction unmatched. Germline-derived CDR1 and CDR2 are SGHKS and YYEKEE (reference sequence). CDR3 nucleotides: TGTGCCAGCAGCTTATACCCGGGACAGGGTGGGCCCCAGCATTTT. It yields the protein CASSLYPGQGGPQHF.

This clonotype appeared many times. V usage is TRBV7-2 and J usage is TRBJ2-5, with 16 bases identical to TRBD2. V shed 5 bases and J 4 bases; nucleotides not matched to a gene: 4. Germline assignment: CDR1 SGHTA and CDR2 FQGNSA. This CDR3 region has 16 residues. CDR3 sequence: CASSTGLAGGRETQYF. As DNA, the CDR3 is TGTGCCAGCAGCACGGGACTAGCGGGGGGGCGAGAGACCCAGTACTTC.

J is TRBJ1-2 and V is TRBV19; 12 bases line up with TRBD1. V shed 6 bases, J shed 13 bases, and the junction held 3 bases outside the gene matches. Germline V gene data show CDR1 as LNHDA and CDR2 as SQIVND (reference sequence). The CDR3 is made up of 11 amino acids. CDR3 region: CASRGQGALTF. In DNA form, the CDR3 reads TGTGCCAGTAGGGGACAGGGGGCGCTCACCTTC.

The chain has TRBV19 and TRBJ2-4, with D uncertain. Trimming shortened V by 1 base and J by 6 bases, and 10 bases separated the two germline ends. This CDR3 spans 14 amino acids. The V gene's germline CDR1 is LNHDA and CDR2 SQIVND (reference sequence). The CDR3 loop is CASSIGLTGNIQYF. CDR3 bases: TGTGCCAGTAGTATAGGTCTGACTGGAAACATTCAGTACTTC.

This clonotype was recorded a few times. The chain couples TRBV14 to TRBJ1-2; 7 bases are a match to TRBD1. The J segment lost 2 bases and the V segment lost 6 bases, leaving 9 bases of the junction unmatched. Germline lookup yields CDR1 SGHDN and CDR2 FVKESK. The CDR3 runs to 15 residues. The CDR3 sequence: CASRETGQSNYGYTF. In DNA form, the CDR3 reads TGTGCCAGCAGAGAAACGGGACAGTCAAACTATGGCTACACCTTC.